The present TCR beta chain was sequenced within a study of Graves' ophthalmopathy and Graves' hyperthyroidism. This clonotype has at least ten counts. TCR beta CDR3 amplification used RNA transcripts. HTBI-primed first-round RT-PCR preceded second-round multiplex PCR. Using its own MiXCR run on the multiplex PCR reads, TCRdb lists one record per CDR3 protein. The table includes 40,000 or so distinct CDR3 sequences, roughly 50% detected once. The clonotype was recovered from an adult woman with stable Graves' hyperthyroidism. Sequencing was performed on peripheral blood.

CDR3 bases: TGTGCCAGCAGGGGGACTAGCGGCCCGCTCACAGATACGCAGTATTTT. Amino acids: CASRGTSGPLTDTQYF. The chain carries TRBV2 and TRBJ2-3; 11 bases are a match to TRBD2. V shed 6 bases, J shed 2 bases, and the junction held 7 bases outside the gene matches. CDR3 length: 16 residues. From germline, CDR1 is SNHLY and CDR2 FYNNEI.